The entry that follows covers one TCR beta chain sequence. Trimming took 11 bases from V and 1 from J; bases not matched to a gene: 11. The CDR3 length is 17 residues. Germline CDR1 and CDR2: LNHDA and SQIVND (reference sequence). Time point here: peripheral blood 6 weeks after treatment start. The data were produced by immunoSEQ multiplex PCR, yet TCRdb's version contains in-frame clones alone and is incomplete. This sample has 50,000 or so clones, with about 85% found just once. These data originate in a study of PD-L1 blockade in urothelial cancer. Study overall: Once treatment had started, blood was analyzed at 3 weeks (second dose) and again at 6 weeks.

This rearrangement joins TRBV19 to TRBJ2-1, with TRBD2 matching over 13 bases. The sequence was obtained from a man aged 50-60 years with urothelial cancer. This material consisted of PBMCs, taken around atezolizumab (anti-PD-L1) treatment. In DNA, the CDR3 is TGTGCCTCGGGAAAGGGACTAGCGGGGAATTCCTACAATGAGCAGTTCTTC. Encoded protein: CASGKGLAGNSYNEQFF.